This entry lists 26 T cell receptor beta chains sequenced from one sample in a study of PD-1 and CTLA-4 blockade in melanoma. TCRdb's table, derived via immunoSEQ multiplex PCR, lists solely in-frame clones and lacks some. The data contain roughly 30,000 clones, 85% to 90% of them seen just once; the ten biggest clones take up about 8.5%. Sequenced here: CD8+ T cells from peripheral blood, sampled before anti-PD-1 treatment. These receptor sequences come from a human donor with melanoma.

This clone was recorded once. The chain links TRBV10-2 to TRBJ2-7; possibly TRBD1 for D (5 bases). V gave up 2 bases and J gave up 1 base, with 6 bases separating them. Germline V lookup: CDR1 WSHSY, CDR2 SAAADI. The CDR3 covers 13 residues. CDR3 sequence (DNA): TGCGCCAGCAGTGAGCCAGGGTCCTACGAGCAGTACTTC. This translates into CASSEPGSYEQYF.

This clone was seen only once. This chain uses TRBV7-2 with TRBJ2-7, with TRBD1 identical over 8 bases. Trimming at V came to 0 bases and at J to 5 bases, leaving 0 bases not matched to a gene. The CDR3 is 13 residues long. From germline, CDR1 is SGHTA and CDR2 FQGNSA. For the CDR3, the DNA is TGTGCCAGCAGCTTAGCGGACAGGGACGAGCAGTACTTC. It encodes CASSLADRDEQYF.

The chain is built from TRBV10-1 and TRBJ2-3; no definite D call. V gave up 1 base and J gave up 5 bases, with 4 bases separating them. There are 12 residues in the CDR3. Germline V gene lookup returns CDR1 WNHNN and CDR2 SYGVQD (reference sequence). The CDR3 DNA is TGCGCCAGCAGTGAGTTCGGAGATACGCAGTATTTT. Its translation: CASSEFGDTQYF.

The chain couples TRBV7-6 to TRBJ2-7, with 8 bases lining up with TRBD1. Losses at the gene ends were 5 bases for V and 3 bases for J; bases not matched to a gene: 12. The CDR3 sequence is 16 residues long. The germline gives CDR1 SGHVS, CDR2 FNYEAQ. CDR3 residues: CASSLYSGGVGYEQYF. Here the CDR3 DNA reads TGTGCCAGCAGCCTCTACTCAGGGGGCGTCGGCTACGAGCAGTACTTC.

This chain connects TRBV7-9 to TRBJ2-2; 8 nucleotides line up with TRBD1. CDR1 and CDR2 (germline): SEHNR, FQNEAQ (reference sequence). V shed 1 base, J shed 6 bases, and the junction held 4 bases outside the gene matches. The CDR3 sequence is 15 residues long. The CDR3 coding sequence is TGTGCCAGCAGCTTAGGACAGGGGATCGCCGGGGAGCTGTTTTTT. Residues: CASSLGQGIAGELFF.

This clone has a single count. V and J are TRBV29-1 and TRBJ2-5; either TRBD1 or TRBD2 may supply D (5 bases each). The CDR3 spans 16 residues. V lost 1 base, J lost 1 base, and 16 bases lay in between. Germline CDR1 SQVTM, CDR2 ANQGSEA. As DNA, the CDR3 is TGCAGCGTTGAAGGCGCAGCAGGGAGTGGCCAAGAGACCCAGTACTTC. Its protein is CSVEGAAGSGQETQYF.

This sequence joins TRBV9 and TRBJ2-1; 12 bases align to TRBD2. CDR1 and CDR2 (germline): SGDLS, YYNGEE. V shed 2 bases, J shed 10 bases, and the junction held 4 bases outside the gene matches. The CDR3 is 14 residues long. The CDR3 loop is CASSVGLAGPEQFF. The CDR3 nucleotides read TGTGCCAGCAGCGTTGGACTAGCGGGACCAGAGCAGTTCTTC. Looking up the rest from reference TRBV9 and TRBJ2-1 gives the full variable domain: DSGVTQTPKHLITATGQRVTLRCSPRSGDLSVYWYQQSLDQGLQFLIQYYNGEERAKGNILERFSAQQFPDLHSELNLSSLELGDSALYFCASSVGLAGPEQFFGPGTRLTVL.

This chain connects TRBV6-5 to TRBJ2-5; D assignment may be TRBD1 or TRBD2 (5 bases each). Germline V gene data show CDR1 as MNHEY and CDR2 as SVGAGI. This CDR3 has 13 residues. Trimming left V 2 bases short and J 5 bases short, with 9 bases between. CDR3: CASSYEGWETQYF. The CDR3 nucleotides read TGTGCCAGCAGTTACGAGGGGTGGGAGACCCAGTACTTC.

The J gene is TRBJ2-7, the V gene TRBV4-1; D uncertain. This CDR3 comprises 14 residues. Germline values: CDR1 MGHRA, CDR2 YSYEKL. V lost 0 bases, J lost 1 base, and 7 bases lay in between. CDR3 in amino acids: CASSQDQGSYEQYF. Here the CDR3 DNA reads TGCGCCAGCAGCCAAGATCAAGGGTCCTACGAGCAGTACTTC.

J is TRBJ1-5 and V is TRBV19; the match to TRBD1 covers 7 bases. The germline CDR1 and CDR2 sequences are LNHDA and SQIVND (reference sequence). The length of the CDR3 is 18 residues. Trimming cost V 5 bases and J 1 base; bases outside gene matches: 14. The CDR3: CASSAYSETGFSNQPQHF. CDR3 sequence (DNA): TGTGCCAGTAGTGCCTATTCCGAGACAGGGTTCAGCAATCAGCCCCAGCATTTT.

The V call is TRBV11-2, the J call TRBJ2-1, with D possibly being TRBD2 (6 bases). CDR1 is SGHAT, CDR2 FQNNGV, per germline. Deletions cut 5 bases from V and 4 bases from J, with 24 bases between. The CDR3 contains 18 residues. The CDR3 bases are TGTGCCAGCAGCCAATCCCCGACCCCGGACTACGGGTACAATGAGCAGTTCTTC. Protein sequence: CASSQSPTPDYGYNEQFF.

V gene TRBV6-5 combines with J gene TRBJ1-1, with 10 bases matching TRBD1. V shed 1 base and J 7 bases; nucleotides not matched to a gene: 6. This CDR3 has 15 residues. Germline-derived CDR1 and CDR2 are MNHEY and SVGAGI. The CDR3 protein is CASSYLRTGGDEAFF. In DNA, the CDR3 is TGTGCCAGCAGTTACTTACGGACAGGGGGGGATGAAGCTTTCTTT.

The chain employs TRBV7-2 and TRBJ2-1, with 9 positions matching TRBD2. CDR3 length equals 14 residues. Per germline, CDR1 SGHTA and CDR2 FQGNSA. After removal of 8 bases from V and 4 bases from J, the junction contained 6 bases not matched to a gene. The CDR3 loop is CASEQRGEYNEQFF. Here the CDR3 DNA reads TGTGCCAGCGAACAGCGGGGGGAATACAATGAGCAGTTCTTC.

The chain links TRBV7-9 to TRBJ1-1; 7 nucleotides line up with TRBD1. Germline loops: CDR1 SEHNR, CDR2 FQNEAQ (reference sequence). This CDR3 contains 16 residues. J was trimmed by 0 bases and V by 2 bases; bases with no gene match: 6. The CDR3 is CASSLLSGGMNTEAFF. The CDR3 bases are TGTGCCAGCAGCTTACTATCAGGGGGGATGAACACTGAAGCTTTCTTT.

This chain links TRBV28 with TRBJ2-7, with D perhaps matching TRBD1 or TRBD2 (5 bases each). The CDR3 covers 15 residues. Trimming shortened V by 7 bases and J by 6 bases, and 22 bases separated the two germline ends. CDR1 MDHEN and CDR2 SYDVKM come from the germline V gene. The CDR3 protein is CASTLGTPSHGEQYF. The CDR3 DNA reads TGTGCCAGCACCCTGGGGACCCCGTCCCATGGCGAGCAGTACTTC. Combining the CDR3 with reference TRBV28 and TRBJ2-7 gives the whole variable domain DVKVTQSSRYLVKRTGEKVFLECVQDMDHENMFWYRQDPGLGLRLIYFSYDVKMKEKGDIPEGYSVSREKKERFSLILESASTNQTSMYLCASTLGTPSHGEQYFGPGTRLTVT.

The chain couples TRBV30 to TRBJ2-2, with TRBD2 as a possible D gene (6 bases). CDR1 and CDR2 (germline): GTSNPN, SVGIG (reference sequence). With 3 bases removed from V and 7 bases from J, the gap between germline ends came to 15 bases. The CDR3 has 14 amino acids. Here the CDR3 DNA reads TGTGCCTGGAGCCCGACTAGAGTCCTCGGGGAGCTGTTTTTT. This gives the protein CAWSPTRVLGELFF.

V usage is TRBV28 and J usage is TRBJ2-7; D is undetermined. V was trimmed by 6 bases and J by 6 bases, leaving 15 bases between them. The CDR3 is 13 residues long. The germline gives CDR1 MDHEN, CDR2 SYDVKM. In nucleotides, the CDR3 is TGTGCCAGCAGCCCAAACAGCGACTTCGAGCAGTACTTC. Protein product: CASSPNSDFEQYF.

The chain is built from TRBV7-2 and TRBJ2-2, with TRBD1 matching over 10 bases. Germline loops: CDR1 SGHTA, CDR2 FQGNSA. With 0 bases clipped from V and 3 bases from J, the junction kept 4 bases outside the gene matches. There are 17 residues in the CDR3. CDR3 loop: CASSLAPGQGYTGELFF. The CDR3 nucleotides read TGTGCCAGCAGCTTAGCTCCGGGACAGGGGTACACCGGGGAGCTGTTTTTT.

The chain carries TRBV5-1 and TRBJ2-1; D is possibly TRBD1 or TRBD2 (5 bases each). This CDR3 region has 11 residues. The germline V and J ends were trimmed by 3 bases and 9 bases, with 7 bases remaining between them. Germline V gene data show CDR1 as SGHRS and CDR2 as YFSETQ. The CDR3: CASSSGTEQFF. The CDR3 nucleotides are TGCGCCAGCAGCTCAGGGACTGAGCAGTTCTTC.

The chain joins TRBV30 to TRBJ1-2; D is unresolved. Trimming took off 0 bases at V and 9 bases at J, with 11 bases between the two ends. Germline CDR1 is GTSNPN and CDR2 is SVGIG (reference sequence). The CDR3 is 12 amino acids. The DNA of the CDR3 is TGTGCCTGGAGTGTAGACCTTTGGAGCTACACCTTC. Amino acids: CAWSVDLWSYTF.

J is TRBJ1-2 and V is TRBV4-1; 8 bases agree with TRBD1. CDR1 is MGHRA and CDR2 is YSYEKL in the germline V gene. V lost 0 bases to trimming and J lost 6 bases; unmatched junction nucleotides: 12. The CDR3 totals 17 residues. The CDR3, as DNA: TGCGCCAGCAGCCAAGATTCCTCCGGACAGGGTGAGGATGGCTACACCTTC. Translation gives CASSQDSSGQGEDGYTF.

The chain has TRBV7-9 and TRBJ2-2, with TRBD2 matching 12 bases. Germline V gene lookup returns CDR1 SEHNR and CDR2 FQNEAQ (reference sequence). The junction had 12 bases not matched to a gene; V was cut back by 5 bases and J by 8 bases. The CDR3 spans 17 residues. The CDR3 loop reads CASSAPRLAGAVGELFF. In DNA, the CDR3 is TGTGCCAGCAGCGCGCCCCGACTAGCGGGGGCTGTTGGGGAGCTGTTTTTT. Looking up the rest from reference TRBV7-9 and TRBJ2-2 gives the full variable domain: DTGVSQNPRHKITKRGQNVTFRCDPISEHNRLYWYRQTLGQGPEFLTYFQNEAQLEKSRLLSDRFSAERPKGSFSTLEIQRTEQGDSAMYLCASSAPRLAGAVGELFFGEGSRLTVL.

DNA for the CDR3: TGTGCCAGTAGTATGGATTGGGGAGGGGGCTACGAGCAGTACTTC. This codes for CASSMDWGGGYEQYF. This chain joins TRBV19 and TRBJ2-7; the D gene is possibly TRBD2 (7 bases). This CDR3 has 15 residues. Germline V gene lookup returns CDR1 LNHDA and CDR2 SQIVND (reference sequence). V lost 3 bases to trimming and J lost 3 bases, with 15 bases between them.

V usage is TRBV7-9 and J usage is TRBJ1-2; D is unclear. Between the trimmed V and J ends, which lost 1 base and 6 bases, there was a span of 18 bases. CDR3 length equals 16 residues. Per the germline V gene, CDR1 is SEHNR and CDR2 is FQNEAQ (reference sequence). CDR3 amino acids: CASSLEWAGQVDGYTF. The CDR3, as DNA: TGTGCCAGCAGCTTAGAGTGGGCCGGGCAGGTAGATGGCTACACCTTC.

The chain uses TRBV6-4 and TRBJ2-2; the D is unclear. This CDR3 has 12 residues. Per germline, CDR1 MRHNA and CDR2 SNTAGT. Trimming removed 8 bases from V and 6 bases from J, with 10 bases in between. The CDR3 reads CASSQGPGELFF. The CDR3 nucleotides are TGTGCCAGCTCACAAGGACCCGGGGAGCTGTTTTTT.

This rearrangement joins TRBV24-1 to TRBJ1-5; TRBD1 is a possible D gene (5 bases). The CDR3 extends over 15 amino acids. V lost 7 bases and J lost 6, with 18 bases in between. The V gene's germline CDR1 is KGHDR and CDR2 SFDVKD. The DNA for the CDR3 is TGTGCCACCAGCGCTACAGGAGAAGAGGCTCAGCCCCAGCATTTT. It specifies CATSATGEEAQPQHF.